A selection of T cell receptor beta chains follows, all from one sample in a study of OX40 agonist ivuxolimab in advanced cancers. The table came from immunoSEQ multiplex PCR; TCRdb's copy has only in-frame clones and leaves some out. The sample carries tens of thousands of clones, more than 85% recorded once. The sample in question was CD4+ or CD8+ T cells sorted from blood, obtained in a trial of the OX40 agonist ivuxolimab. These receptors were obtained from an adult with an advanced solid tumor such as melanoma, head and neck, liver or kidney cancer. Each CDR3 is given with its conserved first and last residue. A D gene is named only where the DNA matches it firmly. Expanded clones are given a class, and other clones once, few, many or no size at all.

NA,TRBD2,TRBV27,TRBJ2-2,TGTGCCAGCAGTTATAGCGGGTGGGTCACCGGGGAGCTGTTTTTT,CASSYSGWVTGELFF
NA,TRBD1,TRBV2,TRBJ1-4,TGTGCCAGCAGTGTATCAGGGGGCGGGAATGAAAAACTGTTTTTT,CASSVSGGGNEKLFF
NA,NA,TRBV19,TRBJ1-1,TGTGCCAGTAATGAAGGAGGCGGCACTGAAGCTTTCTTT,CASNEGGGTEAFF
NA,NA,TRBV2,TRBJ1-1,TGTGCCAGCAGTGAAGACTTTGGGAATTTGAACACTGAAGCTTTCTTT,CASSEDFGNLNTEAFF
NA,NA,TRBV28,TRBJ2-5,TGTGCCAGCAGTTCGGGGTCAGGACGCCTAGAGACCCAGTACTTC,CASSSGSGRLETQYF
NA,NA,TRBV9,TRBJ2-1,TGTGCCAGCAGCGTAGATATTAGCCTTAGCTCCTACAATGAGCAGTTCTTC,CASSVDISLSSYNEQFF
NA,NA,TRBV11-2,TRBJ1-4,TGTGCCAGCAGCGAGTTTGGGGAAAAACTGTTTTTT,CASSEFGEKLFF
NA,NA,TRBV5-1,TRBJ2-2,TGCGCCAGCAGCGACCCGACAGGGAACACCGGGGAGCTGTTTTTT,CASSDPTGNTGELFF
NA,TRBD2,TRBV18,TRBJ2-3,TGTGCCAGCTCACCCATGCGAGCGGGAGCCACAGATACGCAGTATTTT,CASSPMRAGATDTQYF
NA,TRBD1,TRBV5-4,TRBJ1-2,TGTGCCAGCAGCTTTGACAGGGTTAGAGGCTACACCTTC,CASSFDRVRGYTF
NA,NA,TRBV6-1,TRBJ1-1,TGTGCCAGCAGATCTGTGAACACTGAAGCTTTCTTT,CASRSVNTEAFF
NA,NA,TRBV28,TRBJ1-2,TGTGCCAGCAGTTTTAGTAACTATGGCTACACCTTC,CASSFSNYGYTF
NA,NA,TRBV7-2,TRBJ1-1,TGTGCCAGCAGCTCGCAGCCTATGAACACTGAAGCTTTCTTT,CASSSQPMNTEAFF
NA,TRBD2,TRBV7-9,TRBJ2-5,TGTGCCAGCAGCTTACTAGCGGGAGAGACCCAGTACTTC,CASSLLAGETQYF
few,NA,TRBV4-3,TRBJ2-1,TGCGCCAGCAGCCAAGATTGGGGAAGTGAGCAGTTCTTC,CASSQDWGSEQFF
NA,TRBD2,TRBV6-6,TRBJ2-1,TGTGCCATTCGGACTAGCGGGAGCCCCAATGAGCAGTTCTTC,CAIRTSGSPNEQFF
NA,NA,TRBV5-6,TRBJ2-4,TGTGCCAGCAGCAACCGGAACAGAGCCAAAAACATTCAGTACTTC,CASSNRNRAKNIQYF
NA,TRBD1,TRBV7-2,TRBJ1-5,TGTGCCAGCAGCTCACGGACAGGGAGCCGTAGCAATCAGCCCCAGCATTTT,CASSSRTGSRSNQPQHF
NA,NA,TRBV6-5,TRBJ1-5,TGTGCCAGCAGGGTAACAATAGATCAGCCCCAGCATTTT,CASRVTIDQPQHF
NA,TRBD2,TRBV9,TRBJ2-2,TGTGCCAGCAGCGGGACTAGAGCAAACACCGGGGAGCTGTTTTTT,CASSGTRANTGELFF
NA,TRBD2,TRBV6-5,TRBJ2-7,TGTGCCAGCAGTTACGCAGCGGGAGGCTACGAGCAGTACTTC,CASSYAAGGYEQYF
NA,NA,TRBV5-4,TRBJ2-5,TGTGCCAGCAGCTTGGTATGGGGGTCCCAAGGGAGGAAGGAGACCCAGTACTTC,CASSLVWGSQGRKETQYF
NA,NA,TRBV9,TRBJ1-6,TGTGCCAGCAGCGTGAGAACAGAAAATTCACCCCTCCACTTT,CASSVRTENSPLHF
NA,NA,TRBV19,TRBJ1-5,TGTGCCAGTAGTCGGGGGGGCTGGAGCAATCAGCCCCAGCATTTT,CASSRGGWSNQPQHF
NA,TRBD2,TRBV28,TRBJ2-1,TGTGCCAGCACTCTGGGGGGACTAGCGGGAGGCCATGAGCAGTTCTTC,CASTLGGLAGGHEQFF
NA,NA,TRBV5-6,TRBJ2-5,TGTGCCAGCAGCCAGATAGGGCCTTCTAACCAAGAGACCCAGTACTTC,CASSQIGPSNQETQYF
once,TRBD2,TRBV7-9,TRBJ2-3,TGTGCCAGCACATTAGCGGGAGGGCCTGCTACGCAGTATTTT,CASTLAGGPATQYF
few,NA,TRBV28,TRBJ1-1,TGTGCCAGCGAAACTCGGGGCACTGAAGCTTTCTTT,CASETRGTEAFF
NA,NA,TRBV4-1,TRBJ1-2,TGCGCCAGCAGCCAAGGTCCAATGCGGGGCTACACCTTC,CASSQGPMRGYTF
NA,TRBD1,TRBV14,TRBJ2-1,TGTGCCAGCAGCCCCGGCAGGGGGCTGGGGGAGCAGTTCTTC,CASSPGRGLGEQFF
NA,NA,TRBV19,TRBJ1-4,TGTGCCAGTAGAGCGTTAGAGCGTAATGAAAAACTGTTTTTT,CASRALERNEKLFF
once,NA,TRBV21-1,TRBJ2-2,TGTGCCAGCAGCACAAGGGACAGGGGGCGGTTAGCTGGCACCGGGGAGCTGTTTTTT,CASSTRDRGRLAGTGELFF
NA,TRBD2,TRBV5-6,TRBJ2-7,TGTGCCAGCAGCTTGGCATCGGGAGGACTGTTCGAGCAGTACTTC,CASSLASGGLFEQYF
NA,NA,TRBV10-3,TRBJ2-7,TGTGCCATCAGTGAATCCTTAGGGGCCCCCTACGAGCAGTACTTC,CAISESLGAPYEQYF
NA,NA,TRBV7-6,TRBJ1-2,TGTGCCAGCAGCTCGGGACGGGCGAGATATGGCTACACCTTC,CASSSGRARYGYTF
NA,TRBD1,TRBV16,TRBJ2-1,TGTGCCAGCAGCCAAGGACAGGGGAGATCTGAGCAGTTCTTC,CASSQGQGRSEQFF
few,NA,TRBV6-1,TRBJ2-3,TGTGCCAGCAGTGAAGGTCGGGGGGATACGCAGTATTTT,CASSEGRGDTQYF
NA,NA,TRBV19,TRBJ1-2,TGTGCCAGTAGTATAACAAGCCGGGACGGCCTATATGGCTACACCTTC,CASSITSRDGLYGYTF
NA,NA,TRBV5-4,TRBJ2-1,TGTGCCAGCAGCTTAGATTTTCCCTACAATGAGCAGTTCTTC,CASSLDFPYNEQFF
NA,NA,TRBV4-3,TRBJ1-6,TGCGCCAGCAGCCAAGATAGCCCCGGGGGGCGTACTAATTCACCCCTCCACTTT,CASSQDSPGGRTNSPLHF
NA,TRBD1,TRBV7-2,TRBJ2-5,TGTGCCAGCAGAGACCGACAGGGGGGGCAAGAGACCCAGTACTTC,CASRDRQGGQETQYF
NA,TRBD1,TRBV6-1,TRBJ2-4,TGTGCCAGCAGTGAATCTAGGGGGCCCAAAAACATTCAGTACTTC,CASSESRGPKNIQYF
once,TRBD2,TRBV28,TRBJ2-1,TGTGCCAGCAGTTCCTCCGGGACTAGCGGTCTTGAGCAGTTCTTC,CASSSSGTSGLEQFF
NA,NA,TRBV29-1,TRBJ1-2,TGCAGCGTTGAAGCGCAACGAACTGGCTACACCTTC,CSVEAQRTGYTF
NA,TRBD1,TRBV27,TRBJ1-4,TGTGCCAGCAGTCCCACGGGACAGACTAATGAAAAACTGTTTTTT,CASSPTGQTNEKLFF
NA,NA,TRBV21-1,TRBJ2-5,TGTGCCAGCAGCAAAGGTAGCCAGGGGGCCCAAGAGACCCAGTACTTC,CASSKGSQGAQETQYF